This TCR beta chain came from a study of blood T cell repertoires in COVID-19. CDR3 length: 18 residues. After removal of 5 bases from V and 2 bases from J, the junction contained 13 bases not matched to a gene. Germline CDR1 LNHDA, CDR2 SQIVND (reference sequence). Data came from immunoSEQ multiplex PCR; TCRdb stores just in-frame clones and leaves some out. The table includes about 140,000 clones, around four fifths detected once. This sequence originates from a man between 60 and 75 years old who had recovered from COVID-19. The chain recombines TRBV19 with TRBJ1-4; 8 nucleotides agree with TRBD1. The source material was peripheral blood. DNA of the CDR3: TGTGCCAGTAGTCTCACAGGAGGGACAGGAGCGACTAATGAAAAACTGTTTTTT. This translates into CASSLTGGTGATNEKLFF.